Below are 8 T cell receptor beta chains sequenced from a single sample in a study of blood T cell repertoires in COVID-19. Here immunoSEQ multiplex PCR was the method, and the copy in TCRdb shows in-frame clones only, minus some. This sample carries 350,000 or so clones, 90% of them seen once, and the ten largest clones take 6.5% to 7%. The material sequenced was peripheral blood. These receptors were obtained from a man aged 18 to 35 with active or convalescent COVID-19.

The gene calls are TRBV7-9 and TRBJ1-1; 7 bases align to TRBD1. Germline V CDR1 and CDR2: SEHNR, FQNEAQ (reference sequence). Losses at the gene ends were 5 bases for V and 3 bases for J; bases not matched to a gene: 6. CDR3 length: 14 residues. CDR3 region: CASSAQGLDTEAFF. The CDR3 DNA sequence: TGTGCCAGCAGCGCACAGGGGTTGGACACTGAAGCTTTCTTT.

The count of this clone is one. This rearrangement joins TRBV24-1 to TRBJ2-1, with TRBD1 matching 7 bases. CDR3 length: 16 amino acids. V gave up 3 bases and J gave up 0 bases; unmatched junction bases: 4. Per germline, CDR1 KGHDR and CDR2 SFDVKD. This CDR3 is CATSDPWDSSYNEQFF. The CDR3 DNA sequence: TGTGCCACCAGTGATCCCTGGGACAGCTCCTACAATGAGCAGTTCTTC.

As to this clone: The same CDR3 arises from other DNA sequences in this sample as well. The chain couples TRBV2 to TRBJ1-5; no reliable D call. The CDR3 consists of 13 residues. Per the germline V gene, CDR1 is SNHLY and CDR2 is FYNNEI. The V end lost 8 bases, the J end lost 2 bases, and 10 bases lay between the germline ends. The CDR3 here is CASGREGNQPQHF. The CDR3 DNA reads as TGTGCCAGCGGAAGGGAGGGCAATCAGCCCCAGCATTTT.

The genes are TRBV29-1 and TRBJ2-7; 7 nucleotides match TRBD1. The CDR3 loop spans 14 amino acids. The germline CDR1 and CDR2 sequences are SQVTM and ANQGSEA. J lost 6 bases, V lost 6 bases, and 14 bases had no gene match. CDR3 bases: TGCAGCGTCGCCACCGGGACAGCGAGGGGCGAGCAGTACTTC. As protein: CSVATGTARGEQYF.

The J gene is TRBJ1-2, the V gene TRBV15, with a weak D call TRBD1 (5 bases). The V end lost 0 bases, the J end lost 6 bases, and 11 bases lay between the germline ends. This CDR3 spans 14 amino acids. Germline V gene sequence: CDR1 LNHNV, CDR2 YYDKDF (reference sequence). CDR3 amino acids: CATSREEQVHGYTF. CDR3 nucleotide sequence: TGTGCCACCAGCAGAGAGGAACAGGTGCATGGCTACACCTTC.

In its sample, this clone was seen once. The chain combines TRBV5-1 with TRBJ2-3, with D possibly being TRBD2 (6 bases). Trimming cost V 5 bases and J 0 bases, with 10 bases left between them. The CDR3 length is 14 residues. The germline gives CDR1 SGHRS, CDR2 YFSETQ. The CDR3 protein is CASRGGFSTDTQYF. CDR3 sequence (DNA): TGCGCCAGCAGAGGAGGGTTTAGCACAGATACGCAGTATTTT.

CDR3 in DNA: TGTGCCAGTAGTATGACCCAGGGCATGGGTCGATATAGCAATCAGCCCCAGCATTTT. As protein: CASSMTQGMGRYSNQPQHF. V and J are TRBV19 and TRBJ1-5; weak D call: TRBD1 (5 bases). This CDR3 contains 19 residues. V lost 3 bases to trimming and J lost 0 bases, with 21 bases between them. In germline, CDR1 is LNHDA, CDR2 SQIVND (reference sequence).

The V and J genes are TRBV11-3 and TRBJ2-1; TRBD2 matches 7 bases. Germline V CDR1 and CDR2: SGHNT, YENEEA. This CDR3 contains 16 residues. Germline trimming cut 5 bases from V and 7 bases from J; bases unmatched to any gene: 14. As DNA, the CDR3 is TGTGCCAGCAGCCCAAGAGGGCGGGAGAATGGGAATGAGCAGTTCTTC. As protein: CASSPRGRENGNEQFF.